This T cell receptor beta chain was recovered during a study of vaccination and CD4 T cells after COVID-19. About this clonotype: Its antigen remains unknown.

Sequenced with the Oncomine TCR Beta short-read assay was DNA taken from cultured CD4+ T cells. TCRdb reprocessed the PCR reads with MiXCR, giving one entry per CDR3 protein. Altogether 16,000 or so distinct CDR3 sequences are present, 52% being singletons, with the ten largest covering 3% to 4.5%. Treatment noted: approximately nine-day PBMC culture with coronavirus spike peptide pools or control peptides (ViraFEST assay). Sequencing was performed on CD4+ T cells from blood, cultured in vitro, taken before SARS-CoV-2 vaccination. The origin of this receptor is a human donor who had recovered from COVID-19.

The CDR3 nucleotides are TGTGCCAGTAGTCGACAGATCTCTAACTATGGCTACACCTTC. Translating gives CASSRQISNYGYTF. This chain links TRBV19 with TRBJ1-2; maybe TRBD1 (5 bases). Trimming took off 5 bases at V and 0 bases at J, with 10 bases between the two ends. The CDR3 extends over 14 amino acids. Germline CDR1 reads LNHDA; CDR2 reads SQIVND (reference sequence).